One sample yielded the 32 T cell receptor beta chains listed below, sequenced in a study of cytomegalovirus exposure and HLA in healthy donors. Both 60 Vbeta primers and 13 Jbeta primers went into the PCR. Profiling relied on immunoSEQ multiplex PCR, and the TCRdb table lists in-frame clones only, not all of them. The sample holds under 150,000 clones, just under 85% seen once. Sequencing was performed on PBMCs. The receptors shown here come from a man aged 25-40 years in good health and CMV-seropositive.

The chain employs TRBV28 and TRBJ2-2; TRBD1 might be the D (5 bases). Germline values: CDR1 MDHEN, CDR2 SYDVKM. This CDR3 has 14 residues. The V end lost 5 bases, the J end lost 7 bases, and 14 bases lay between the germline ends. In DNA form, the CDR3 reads TGTGCCAGCAGTCCCCCCTGGGGCGACGGGGAGCTGTTTTTT. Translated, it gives CASSPPWGDGELFF.

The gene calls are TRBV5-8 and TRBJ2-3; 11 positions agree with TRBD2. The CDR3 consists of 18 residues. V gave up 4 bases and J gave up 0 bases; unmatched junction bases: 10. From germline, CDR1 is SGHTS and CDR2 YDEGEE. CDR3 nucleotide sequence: TGTGCCAGCAGCCAAAGACTAGCGGGGCATACTAGCACAGATACGCAGTATTTT. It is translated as CASSQRLAGHTSTDTQYF. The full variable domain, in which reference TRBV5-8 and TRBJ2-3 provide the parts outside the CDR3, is EAGVTQSPTHLIKTRGQQATLRCSPISGHTSVYWYQQALGLGLQFLLWYDEGEERNRGNFPPRFSGRQFPNYSSELNVNALELEDSALYLCASSQRLAGHTSTDTQYFGPGTRLTVL.

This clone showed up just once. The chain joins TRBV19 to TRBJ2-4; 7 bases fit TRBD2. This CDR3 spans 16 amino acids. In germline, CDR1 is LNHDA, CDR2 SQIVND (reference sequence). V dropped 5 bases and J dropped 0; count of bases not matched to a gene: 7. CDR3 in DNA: TGTGCCAGTAGTGGGGGGGGAGCGGGAGCCAAAAACATTCAGTACTTC. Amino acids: CASSGGGAGAKNIQYF. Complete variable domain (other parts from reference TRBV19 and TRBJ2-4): DGGITQSPKYLFRKEGQNVTLSCEQNLNHDAMYWYRQDPGQGLRLIYYSQIVNDFQKGDIAEGYSVSREKKESFPLTVTSAQKNPTAFYLCASSGGGAGAKNIQYFGAGTRLSVL.

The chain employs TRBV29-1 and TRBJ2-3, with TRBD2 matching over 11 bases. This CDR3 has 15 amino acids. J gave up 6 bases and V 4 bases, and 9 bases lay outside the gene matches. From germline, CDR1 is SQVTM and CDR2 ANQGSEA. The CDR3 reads CSVAETSGKRDTQYF. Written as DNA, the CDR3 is TGCAGCGTTGCCGAGACTAGCGGGAAGAGGGATACGCAGTATTTT.

Written as DNA, the CDR3 is TGCGCCAGCAGCTTGGGCAGGGGTCCGGGGCCCTACGAGCAGTACTTC. This sequence encodes CASSLGRGPGPYEQYF. The genes are TRBV5-1 and TRBJ2-7, with a tentative D call TRBD1 (6 bases). Trimming stripped 0 bases from V and 2 bases from J, with 15 bases between. The CDR3 contains 16 residues. The V gene's germline CDR1 is SGHRS and CDR2 YFSETQ.

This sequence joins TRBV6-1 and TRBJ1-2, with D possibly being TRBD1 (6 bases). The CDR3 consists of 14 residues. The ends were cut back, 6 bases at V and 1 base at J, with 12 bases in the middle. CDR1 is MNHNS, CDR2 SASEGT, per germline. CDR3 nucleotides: TGTGCCAGCAGGCCTGGACAGATTAACTATGGCTACACCTTC. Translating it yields CASRPGQINYGYTF.

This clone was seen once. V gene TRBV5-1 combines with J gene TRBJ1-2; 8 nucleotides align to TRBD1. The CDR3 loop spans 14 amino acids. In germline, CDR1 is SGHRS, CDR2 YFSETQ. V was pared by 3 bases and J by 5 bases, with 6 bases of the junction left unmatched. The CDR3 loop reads CASSYGQGPYGYTF. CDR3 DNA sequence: TGCGCCAGCAGCTACGGACAGGGCCCTTATGGCTACACCTTC.

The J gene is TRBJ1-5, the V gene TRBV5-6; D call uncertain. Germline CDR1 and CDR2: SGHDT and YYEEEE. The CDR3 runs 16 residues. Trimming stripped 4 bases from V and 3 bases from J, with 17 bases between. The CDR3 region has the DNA TGTGCCAGCAGCACCTACACCACAGAGATCAATCAGCCCCAGCATTTT. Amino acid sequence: CASSTYTTEINQPQHF.

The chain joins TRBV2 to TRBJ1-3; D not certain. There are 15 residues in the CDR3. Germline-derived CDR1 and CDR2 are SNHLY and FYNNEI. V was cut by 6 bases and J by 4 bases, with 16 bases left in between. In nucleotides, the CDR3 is TGTGCCAGCAGGGGCGACCGTGTACGGGGAAACACCATATATTTT. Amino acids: CASRGDRVRGNTIYF.

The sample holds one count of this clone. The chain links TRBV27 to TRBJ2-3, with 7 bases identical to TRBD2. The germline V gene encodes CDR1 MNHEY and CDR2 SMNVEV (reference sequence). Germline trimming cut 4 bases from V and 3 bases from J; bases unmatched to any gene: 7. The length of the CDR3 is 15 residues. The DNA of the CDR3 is TGTGCCAGCAGTTCTCGGGTTAGCGGGACAGATACGCAGTATTTT. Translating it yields CASSSRVSGTDTQYF.

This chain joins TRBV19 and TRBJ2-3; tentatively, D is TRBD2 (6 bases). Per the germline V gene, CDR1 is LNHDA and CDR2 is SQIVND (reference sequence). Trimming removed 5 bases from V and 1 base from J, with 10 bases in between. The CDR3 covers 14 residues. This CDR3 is CASSLGEGTDTQYF. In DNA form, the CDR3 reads TGTGCCAGTAGTCTGGGGGAGGGCACAGATACGCAGTATTTT.

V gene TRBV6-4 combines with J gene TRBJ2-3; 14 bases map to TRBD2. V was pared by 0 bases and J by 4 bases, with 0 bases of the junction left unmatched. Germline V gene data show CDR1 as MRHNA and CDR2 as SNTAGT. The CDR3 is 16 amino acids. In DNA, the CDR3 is TGTGCCAGCAGTGACTCGACTAGCGGGGGGGCAGATACGCAGTATTTT. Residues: CASSDSTSGGADTQYF.

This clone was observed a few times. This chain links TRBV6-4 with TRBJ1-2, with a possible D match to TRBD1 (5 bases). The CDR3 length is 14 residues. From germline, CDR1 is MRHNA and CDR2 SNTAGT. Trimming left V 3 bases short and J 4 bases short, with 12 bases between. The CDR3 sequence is CASSEGRPGYGYTF. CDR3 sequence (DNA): TGTGCCAGCAGTGAGGGGCGCCCCGGCTATGGCTACACCTTC.

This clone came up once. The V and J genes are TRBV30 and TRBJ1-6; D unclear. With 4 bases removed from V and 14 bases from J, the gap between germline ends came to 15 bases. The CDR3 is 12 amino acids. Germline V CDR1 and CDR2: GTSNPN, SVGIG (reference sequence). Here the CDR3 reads CAWTGGGMTLHF. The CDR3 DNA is TGTGCCTGGACCGGAGGCGGGATGACCCTCCACTTT. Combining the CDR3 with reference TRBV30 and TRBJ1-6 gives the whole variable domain SQTIHQWPATLVQPVGSPLSLECTVEGTSNPNLYWYRQAAGRGLQLLFYSVGIGQISSEVPQNLSASRPQDRQFILSSKKLLLSDSGFYLCAWTGGGMTLHFGNGTRLTVT.

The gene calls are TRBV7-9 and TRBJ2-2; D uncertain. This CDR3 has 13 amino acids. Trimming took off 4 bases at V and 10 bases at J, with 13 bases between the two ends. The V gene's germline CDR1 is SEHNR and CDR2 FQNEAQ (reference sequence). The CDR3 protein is CASSSRVYKELFF. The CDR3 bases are TGTGCCAGCAGCTCCCGGGTCTACAAGGAGCTGTTTTTT.

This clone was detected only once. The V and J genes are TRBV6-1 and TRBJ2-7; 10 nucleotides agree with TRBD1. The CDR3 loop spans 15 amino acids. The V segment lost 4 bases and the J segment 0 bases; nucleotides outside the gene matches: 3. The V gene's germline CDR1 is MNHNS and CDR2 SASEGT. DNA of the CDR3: TGTGCCAGCAGTGCCAGACAGGGGGCCTCCTACGAGCAGTACTTC. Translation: CASSARQGASYEQYF.

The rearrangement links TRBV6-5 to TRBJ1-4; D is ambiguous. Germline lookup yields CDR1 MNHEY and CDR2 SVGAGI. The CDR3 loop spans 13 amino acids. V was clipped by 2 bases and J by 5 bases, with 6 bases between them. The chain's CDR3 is CASSYAANEKLFF. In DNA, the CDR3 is TGTGCCAGCAGTTACGCCGCGAATGAAAAACTGTTTTTT.

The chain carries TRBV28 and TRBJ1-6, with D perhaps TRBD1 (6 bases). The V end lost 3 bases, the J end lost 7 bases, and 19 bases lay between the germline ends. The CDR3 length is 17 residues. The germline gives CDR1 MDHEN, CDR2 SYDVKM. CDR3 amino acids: CASSFPGQTRGNSPLHF. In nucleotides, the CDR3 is TGTGCCAGCAGTTTCCCCGGGCAAACTAGGGGGAATTCACCCCTCCACTTT.

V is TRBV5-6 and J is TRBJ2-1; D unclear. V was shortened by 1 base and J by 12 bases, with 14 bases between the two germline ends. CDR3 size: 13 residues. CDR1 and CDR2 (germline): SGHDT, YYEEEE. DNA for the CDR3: TGTGCCAGCAGCTTGAATAGCTTTGTGGGGCAGTTCTTC. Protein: CASSLNSFVGQFF.

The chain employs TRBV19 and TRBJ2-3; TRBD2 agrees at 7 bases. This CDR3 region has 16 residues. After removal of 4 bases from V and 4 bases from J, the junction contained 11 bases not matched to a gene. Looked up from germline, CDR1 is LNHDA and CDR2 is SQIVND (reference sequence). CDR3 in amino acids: CASSTREGSPSDTQYF. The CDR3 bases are TGTGCCAGTAGTACCAGGGAGGGGAGCCCCTCAGATACGCAGTATTTT.

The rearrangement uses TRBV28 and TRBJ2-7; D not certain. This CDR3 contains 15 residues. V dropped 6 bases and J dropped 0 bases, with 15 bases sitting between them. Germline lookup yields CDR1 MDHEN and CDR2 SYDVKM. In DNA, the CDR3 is TGTGCCAGCAGCCCTTACGCGTCGAGCTCCTACGAGCAGTACTTC. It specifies CASSPYASSSYEQYF.

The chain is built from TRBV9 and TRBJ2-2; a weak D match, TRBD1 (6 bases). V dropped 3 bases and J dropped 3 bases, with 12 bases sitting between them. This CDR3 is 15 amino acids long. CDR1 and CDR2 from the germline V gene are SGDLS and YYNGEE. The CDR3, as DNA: TGTGCCAGCAGCGGAAGACAGGAGGACACCGGGGAGCTGTTTTTT. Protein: CASSGRQEDTGELFF.

CDR3 DNA: TGTGCCAGTACCACTCAGGCGGGAGGGGGGACCCAGTACTTC. Its protein product is CASTTQAGGGTQYF. The rearrangement joins TRBV19 to TRBJ2-5; 9 nucleotides line up with TRBD2. The V gene end was trimmed by 7 bases and the J gene end by 7 bases; junction bases not matched to a gene: 10. The CDR3 totals 14 residues. The germline CDR1 and CDR2 sequences are LNHDA and SQIVND (reference sequence).

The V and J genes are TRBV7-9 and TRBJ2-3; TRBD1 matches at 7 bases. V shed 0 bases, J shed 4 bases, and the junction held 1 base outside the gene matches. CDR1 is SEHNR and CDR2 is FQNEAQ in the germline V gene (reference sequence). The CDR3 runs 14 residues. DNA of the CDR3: TGTGCCAGCAGCTTAGCCGACAGGGCAGATACGCAGTATTTT. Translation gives CASSLADRADTQYF.

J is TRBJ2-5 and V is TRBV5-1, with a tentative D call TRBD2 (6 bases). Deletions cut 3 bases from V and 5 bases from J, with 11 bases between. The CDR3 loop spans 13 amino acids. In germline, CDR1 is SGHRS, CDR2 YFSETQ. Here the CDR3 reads CASSSTSTETQYF. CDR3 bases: TGCGCCAGCAGCTCAACTAGCACGGAGACCCAGTACTTC.

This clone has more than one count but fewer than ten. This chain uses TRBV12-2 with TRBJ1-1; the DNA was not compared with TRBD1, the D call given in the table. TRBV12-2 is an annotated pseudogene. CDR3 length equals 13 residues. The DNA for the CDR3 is TGTGCAAGTCGCTTTACAGAGAACACTGAAGCTTTCTTT. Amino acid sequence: CASRFTENTEAFF.

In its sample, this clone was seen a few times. CDR3 nucleotide sequence: TGTGCCAGTTCACAGGAACATAGCAATCAGCCCCAGCATTTT. Translating gives CASSQEHSNQPQHF. The gene calls are TRBV10-3 and TRBJ1-5, with a weak D call TRBD1 (5 bases). Trimming cost V 10 bases and J 0 bases, with 13 bases left between them. CDR3 length: 14 amino acids. Germline V gene sequence: CDR1 ENHRY, CDR2 SYGVKD.

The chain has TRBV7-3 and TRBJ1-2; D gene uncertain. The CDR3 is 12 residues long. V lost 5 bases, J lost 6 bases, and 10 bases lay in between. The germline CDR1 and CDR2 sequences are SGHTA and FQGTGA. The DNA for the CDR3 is TGTGCCAGCAGCCGGGTCCGGGATGGCTACACCTTC. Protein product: CASSRVRDGYTF.

The DNA of the CDR3 is TGTGCCAGTAGTGACAGGGGGCAAGGAGGCGAAAAACTGTTTTTT. Protein sequence: CASSDRGQGGEKLFF. The chain combines TRBV19 with TRBJ1-4, with 10 bases matching TRBD1. With V trimmed by 5 bases and J by 8 bases, 8 bases remained unmatched. In germline, CDR1 is LNHDA, CDR2 SQIVND (reference sequence). The CDR3 totals 15 residues.

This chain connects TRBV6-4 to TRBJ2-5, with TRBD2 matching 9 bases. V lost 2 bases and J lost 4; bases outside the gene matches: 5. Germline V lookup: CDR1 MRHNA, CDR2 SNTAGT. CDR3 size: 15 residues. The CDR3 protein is CASSDGGGRAETQYF. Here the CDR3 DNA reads TGTGCCAGCAGTGACGGGGGCGGGAGGGCAGAGACCCAGTACTTC.

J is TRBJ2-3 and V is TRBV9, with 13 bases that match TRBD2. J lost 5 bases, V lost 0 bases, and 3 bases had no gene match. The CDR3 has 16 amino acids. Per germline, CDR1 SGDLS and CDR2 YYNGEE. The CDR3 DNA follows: TGTGCCAGCAGCGTAGAGGGACTAGCGGGACTAGATACGCAGTATTTT. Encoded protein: CASSVEGLAGLDTQYF.

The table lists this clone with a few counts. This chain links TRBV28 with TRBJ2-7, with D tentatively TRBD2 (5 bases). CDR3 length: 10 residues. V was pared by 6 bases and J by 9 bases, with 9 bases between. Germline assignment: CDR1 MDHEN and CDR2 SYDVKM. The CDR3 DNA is TGTGCCAGCAGCCCGGGAAGGCAGTACTTC. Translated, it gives CASSPGRQYF.